The next 22 T cell receptor beta chains were all read from a single sample in a study of cytotoxic CD8 clonotypes in ibrutinib-treated CLL. Method: immunoSEQ multiplex PCR; TCRdb's copy keeps in-frame clones and lacks some. The sample carries 55,000 to 60,000 clones, 54% recorded once. The source material was PBMCs, sampled at disease progression, from a patient treated with ibrutinib. The receptors were gathered from a human donor with chronic lymphocytic leukemia.

This sequence joins TRBV4-2 and TRBJ2-2; 7 bases match TRBD2. V trimming: 4 bases; J trimming: 3 bases; junction bases outside the gene matches: 8. Germline V gene sequence: CDR1 LGHNA, CDR2 YNFKEQ. The CDR3 runs to 16 residues. Here the CDR3 reads CASSPLNAGDTGELFF. The DNA for the CDR3 is TGTGCCAGCAGCCCCCTTAATGCGGGAGACACCGGGGAGCTGTTTTTT.

This chain joins TRBV7-9 and TRBJ2-7; 11 bases line up with TRBD1. The CDR3 has 16 residues. Trimming at V came to 0 bases and at J to 7 bases, leaving 8 bases not matched to a gene. Per germline, CDR1 SEHNR and CDR2 FQNEAQ (reference sequence). Here the CDR3 DNA reads TGTGCCAGCAGCTTAGCGAGGTGGACAGGGGGCAGAGAGCAGTACTTC. This encodes CASSLARWTGGREQYF.

The J gene is TRBJ2-1, the V gene TRBV2; D call uncertain. This CDR3 region has 11 residues. The germline gives CDR1 SNHLY, CDR2 FYNNEI. Trimming cost V 4 bases and J 12 bases, with 10 bases left between them. CDR3 sequence (DNA): TGTGCCAGCAGTGCCCCCCAGTGGCAGTTCTTC. It yields the protein CASSAPQWQFF.

The V and J genes are TRBV6-5 and TRBJ1-4; maybe TRBD1 (5 bases). Trimming pared 3 bases from V and 7 bases from J, leaving 12 bases between. The CDR3 length is 14 residues. Germline V gene lookup returns CDR1 MNHEY and CDR2 SVGAGI. DNA of the CDR3: TGTGCCAGCAGTTATCTGCAGGGAGGTGAAAAACTGTTTTTT. Protein product: CASSYLQGGEKLFF.

The V and J genes are TRBV2 and TRBJ1-4; D unresolved. CDR1 is SNHLY, CDR2 FYNNEI, per germline. The length of the CDR3 is 15 residues. The germline V and J ends were trimmed by 4 bases and 0 bases, with 9 bases remaining between them. The CDR3 spells CASSVTDATNEKLFF. CDR3 bases: TGTGCCAGCAGTGTAACAGATGCAACTAATGAAAAACTGTTTTTT.

J is TRBJ2-1 and V is TRBV4-1; 8 bases match TRBD2. The germline CDR1 and CDR2 sequences are MGHRA and YSYEKL. V gave up 1 base and J gave up 2 bases; unmatched junction bases: 4. The length of the CDR3 is 16 residues. This CDR3 reads CASSQGSGRAYNEQFF. Written as DNA, the CDR3 is TGCGCCAGCAGCCAAGGGAGCGGGAGAGCCTACAATGAGCAGTTCTTC.

The chain is built from TRBV27 and TRBJ1-4; no firm D call. CDR1 is MNHEY, CDR2 SMNVEV, per germline (reference sequence). V lost 3 bases to trimming and J lost 4 bases, with 12 bases between them. CDR3 size: 15 residues. The CDR3 nucleotides read TGTGCCAGCAGTTTGATCGGTGGCATTAATGAAAAACTGTTTTTT. It translates to CASSLIGGINEKLFF.

The rearrangement uses TRBV28 and TRBJ2-7; D unclear. The CDR3 is 13 residues long. Germline lookup yields CDR1 MDHEN and CDR2 SYDVKM. The V gene lost 5 bases and the J gene lost 0 bases, with 8 bases spanning the gap. The CDR3 here is CASSLPGSYEQYF. As DNA, the CDR3 is TGTGCCAGCAGTCTACCGGGCTCCTACGAGCAGTACTTC.

A remark on this clone: A much larger clone differs from this one at a single base, so this may be a read error. V is TRBV7-3 and J is TRBJ2-3; no clear D gene. The germline gives CDR1 SGHTA, CDR2 FQGTGA. The CDR3 sequence is 11 residues long. V lost 4 bases, J lost 2 bases, and 1 base lay in between. CDR3 nucleotide sequence: TGTGCCAGCAGCTCCACAGATACGCAGTATTTT. It specifies CASSSTDTQYF.

The chain joins TRBV6-1 to TRBJ2-7; 10 bases agree with TRBD2. The CDR3 runs to 20 residues. With V trimmed by 4 bases and J by 0 bases, 18 bases remained unmatched. CDR1 and CDR2 (germline): MNHNS, SASEGT. The CDR3 protein is CASSGEVAGGATTISYEQYF. Written as DNA, the CDR3 is TGTGCCAGCAGTGGAGAAGTAGCGGGAGGCGCAACGACAATCTCCTACGAGCAGTACTTC.

This clone was seen only a few times. The gene calls are TRBV18 and TRBJ2-7, with D perhaps matching TRBD2 (5 bases). CDR1 is KGHSH, CDR2 LQKENI, per germline. Trimming cost V 3 bases and J 5 bases, with 20 bases left between them. CDR3 size: 16 residues. The CDR3 here is CASSPAGGSAGHEQYF. CDR3 sequence (DNA): TGTGCCAGCTCACCCGCAGGAGGAAGTGCTGGTCACGAGCAGTACTTC.

This clone has a handful of counts. This sequence joins TRBV6-1 and TRBJ2-5; 10 nucleotides agree with TRBD2. Germline lookup yields CDR1 MNHNS and CDR2 SASEGT. This CDR3 has 16 residues. Germline trimming cut 4 bases from V and 5 bases from J; bases unmatched to any gene: 10. CDR3 protein: CASSVRIAGGRETQYF. For the CDR3, the DNA is TGTGCCAGCAGTGTACGAATAGCGGGGGGAAGGGAGACCCAGTACTTC.

This rearrangement joins TRBV5-8 to TRBJ1-2; maybe TRBD1 (5 bases). Germline loops: CDR1 SGHTS, CDR2 YDEGEE. V was clipped by 4 bases and J by 7 bases, with 14 bases between them. CDR3 length equals 13 residues. The CDR3 DNA follows: TGTGCCAGCAGCGTTCTCCAGACAGTTGGCTACACCTTC. Its protein product is CASSVLQTVGYTF.

The chain employs TRBV10-3 and TRBJ2-7, with D perhaps given as TRBD1 or TRBD2 (5 bases each). This CDR3 region has 14 residues. V lost 7 bases, J lost 4 bases, and 17 bases lay in between. Germline V gene sequence: CDR1 ENHRY, CDR2 SYGVKD. The CDR3 spells CAITTWDPTYEQYF. CDR3 in DNA: TGTGCCATCACCACATGGGACCCAACTTACGAGCAGTACTTC.

The V call is TRBV7-9, the J call TRBJ2-1; perhaps D is TRBD1 or TRBD2 (5 bases each). The CDR3 spans 17 residues. With 1 base removed from V and 3 bases from J, the gap between germline ends came to 16 bases. Looked up from germline, CDR1 is SEHNR and CDR2 is FQNEAQ (reference sequence). The CDR3 protein is CASSLDQGRGDYNEQFF. CDR3 nucleotides: TGTGCCAGCAGCTTAGATCAAGGTAGAGGGGACTACAATGAGCAGTTCTTC.

This clone was observed a single time. The genes are TRBV15 and TRBJ1-4; 7 nucleotides match TRBD1. The CDR3 contains 15 residues. J lost 8 bases, V lost 3 bases, and 9 bases had no gene match. Germline V gives CDR1 LNHNV, CDR2 YYDKDF (reference sequence). This CDR3 is CATSRRQGQGEKLFF. The CDR3 nucleotides read TGTGCCACCAGCAGGAGACAGGGCCAAGGGGAAAAACTGTTTTTT.

This sequence joins TRBV5-6 and TRBJ2-3; the match to TRBD1 covers 7 bases. The CDR3 consists of 15 residues. The junction had 4 bases not matched to a gene; V was cut back by 2 bases and J by 1 base. CDR1 and CDR2 (germline): SGHDT, YYEEEE. CDR3 in amino acids: CASSFRQGGTDTQYF. CDR3 bases: TGTGCCAGCAGCTTTAGACAGGGTGGCACAGATACGCAGTATTTT.

V gene TRBV15 combines with J gene TRBJ2-7; TRBD1 matches at 7 bases. CDR1 is LNHNV and CDR2 is YYDKDF in the germline V gene (reference sequence). This CDR3 spans 13 amino acids. V shed 7 bases and J 3 bases; nucleotides not matched to a gene: 6. The CDR3 bases are TGTGCCACCACCCAGGGGGAGAGCTACGAGCAGTACTTC. Encoded protein: CATTQGESYEQYF. Filled out from reference TRBV15 and TRBJ2-7, the complete variable domain reads DAMVIQNPRYQVTQFGKPVTLSCSQTLNHNVMYWYQQKSSQAPKLLFHYYDKDFNNEADTPDNFQSRRPNTSFCFLDIRSPGLGDTAMYLCATTQGESYEQYFGPGTRLTVT.

This clone was seen more than once but under ten times. This rearrangement joins TRBV6-6 to TRBJ2-2; D may be TRBD1 (6 bases). V was shortened by 2 bases and J by 5 bases, with 15 bases between the two germline ends. The CDR3 is made up of 16 amino acids. Germline CDR1 and CDR2: MNHNY and SVGAGI (reference sequence). The CDR3 DNA reads as TGTGCCAGCAGTTACGGGCAGGGGATAGGTACCGGGGAGCTGTTTTTT. This encodes CASSYGQGIGTGELFF.

The V call is TRBV4-1, the J call TRBJ1-5; 10 nucleotides match TRBD1. The length of the CDR3 is 16 residues. Trimming at V came to 2 bases and at J to 7 bases, leaving 8 bases not matched to a gene. Germline CDR1 reads MGHRA; CDR2 reads YSYEKL. The CDR3 DNA sequence: TGCGCCAGCAGCCAACTGACAGGGGGCTTTTACCAGCCCCAGCATTTT. This sequence encodes CASSQLTGGFYQPQHF.

This clone turned up a few times. Distinct nucleotide sequences in the sample also encode this CDR3. The CDR3 protein is CASSGTANYGYTF. CDR3 nucleotide sequence: TGTGCCAGCAGCGGGACCGCGAACTATGGCTACACCTTC. The rearrangement joins TRBV2 to TRBJ1-2; D perhaps matches TRBD1 (5 bases). The CDR3 loop spans 13 amino acids. The germline CDR1 and CDR2 sequences are SNHLY and FYNNEI. With 6 bases removed from V and 2 bases from J, the gap between germline ends came to 10 bases.

V usage is TRBV28 and J usage is TRBJ2-7; TRBD2 matches 8 bases. Germline-derived CDR1 and CDR2 are MDHEN and SYDVKM. The CDR3 consists of 16 residues. The J segment lost 2 bases and the V segment lost 3 bases, leaving 9 bases of the junction unmatched. For the CDR3, the DNA is TGTGCCAGCAGTTTCCATCTAGCGGGTCTTACCTACGAGCAGTACTTC. It specifies CASSFHLAGLTYEQYF.